These 7 T cell receptor beta chains originate from one sample sequenced in a study of T cell clonotyping in hematopoietic cell transplantation. TCRdb's copy holds only in-frame clones and misses some; the assay was immunoSEQ multiplex PCR. The data contain about 41,000 clones, approximately 81% of them singletons. Time point specified: recipient sample about 28 days before transplant, after cytoreduction. The sample in question was peripheral blood mononuclear cells, obtained before stem cell transplant. The source is a man aged 55 to 69 with acute myeloid leukemia. Some clones in this sample may be carry-over from other donors' samples.

This rearrangement joins TRBV2 to TRBJ1-1; D gene unclear. CDR1 and CDR2 (germline): SNHLY, FYNNEI. Trimming removed 5 bases at V and 8 bases at J, with 15 bases between. The CDR3 sequence is 13 residues long. The CDR3, as DNA: TGTGCCAGCAGTCGCGACTCCACTGGAGAAGCTTTCTTT. Translated, it gives CASSRDSTGEAFF.

The chain uses TRBV28 and TRBJ1-3, with D hard to call. CDR3 length: 16 residues. Trimming took off 2 bases at V and 0 bases at J, with 11 bases between the two ends. From germline, CDR1 is MDHEN and CDR2 SYDVKM. The CDR3 DNA sequence: TGTGCCAGCAGTTTAGGCAGACGAATCTCTGGAAACACCATATATTTT. It specifies CASSLGRRISGNTIYF.

The J gene is TRBJ2-7, the V gene TRBV11-3, with TRBD1 identical over 10 bases. This CDR3 comprises 15 residues. V trimming: 4 bases; J trimming: 4 bases; junction bases outside the gene matches: 7. The germline CDR1 and CDR2 sequences are SGHNT and YENEEA. The CDR3, as DNA: TGTGCCAGCAGCTCCCCCGGGACAGGGGAGTACGAGCAGTACTTC. Amino acid sequence: CASSSPGTGEYEQYF.

V gene TRBV14 combines with J gene TRBJ1-2; the D is unclear. Germline CDR1 is SGHDN and CDR2 is FVKESK. This CDR3 is built from 13 residues. V was clipped by 3 bases and J by 3 bases, with 8 bases between them. CDR3 nucleotide sequence: TGTGCCAGCAGCCATGGGCAGGACTATGGCTACACCTTC. As protein: CASSHGQDYGYTF.

J is TRBJ1-3 and V is TRBV5-1, with 8 bases aligning to TRBD1. The germline CDR1 and CDR2 sequences are SGHRS and YFSETQ. V shed 1 base and J 2 bases; nucleotides not matched to a gene: 5. The CDR3 contains 16 residues. The CDR3 DNA sequence: TGCGCCAGCAGCTTGTGGCAGGGGGCAGCTGGAAACACCATATATTTT. Its translation is CASSLWQGAAGNTIYF.

V gene TRBV27 combines with J gene TRBJ2-4; 8 bases are a match to TRBD1. The ends lost 5 bases at V and 6 bases at J; junction bases unmatched: 6. Germline CDR1 is MNHEY and CDR2 is SMNVEV (reference sequence). The CDR3 spans 14 residues. The CDR3, as DNA: TGTGCCAGCAGTCCCGCGGACAGGGTAAACATTCAGTACTTC. This translates into CASSPADRVNIQYF.

The chain employs TRBV4-1 and TRBJ2-1, with unresolved D. The CDR3 is 12 residues long. Germline V gene lookup returns CDR1 MGHRA and CDR2 YSYEKL. Trimming cost V 3 bases and J 6 bases, with 6 bases left between them. CDR3 sequence: CASSQLSNEQFF. The CDR3 coding sequence is TGCGCCAGCAGCCAGCTATCCAATGAGCAGTTCTTC.